What follows is one T cell receptor (beta chain) and its context. Its antigen is not known. V was cut by 0 bases and J by 0 bases, with 9 bases left in between. The CDR3 sequence is 15 residues long. The sample comes from a study of blood T cells in healthy people across ages. General study results and limits: In older individuals, TCR beta diversity per million T cells was lower, falling roughly linearly with age. Among long-lived donors, naive CD4+ cells were more numerous and diversity higher than in aged donors. Unsorted PBMC material precluded a definitive naive versus antigen-experienced comparison.

A second PCR, run for about 7 to 11 cycles, used a sample-barcoded 5' primer plus a J-beta primer mix. CDR3-containing paired-end reads numbered at least 2.5 million in each sample. TCRdb itself ran the 5' RACE reads through MiXCR, one entry per CDR3 protein. The sample yields over 1,200,000 distinct CDR3 sequences, approximately 63% seen once. The genes are TRBV12-3 or TRBV12-4 and TRBJ2-7; the D gene could be TRBD1 or TRBD2 (5 bases each). Sequences were obtained from blood. The receptor was isolated from a man between 18 and 29 years old in good health. The CDR3, as DNA: TGTGCCAGCAGTTTAGCGCTAGGGACCTCCTACGAGCAGTACTTC. It yields the protein CASSLALGTSYEQYF.